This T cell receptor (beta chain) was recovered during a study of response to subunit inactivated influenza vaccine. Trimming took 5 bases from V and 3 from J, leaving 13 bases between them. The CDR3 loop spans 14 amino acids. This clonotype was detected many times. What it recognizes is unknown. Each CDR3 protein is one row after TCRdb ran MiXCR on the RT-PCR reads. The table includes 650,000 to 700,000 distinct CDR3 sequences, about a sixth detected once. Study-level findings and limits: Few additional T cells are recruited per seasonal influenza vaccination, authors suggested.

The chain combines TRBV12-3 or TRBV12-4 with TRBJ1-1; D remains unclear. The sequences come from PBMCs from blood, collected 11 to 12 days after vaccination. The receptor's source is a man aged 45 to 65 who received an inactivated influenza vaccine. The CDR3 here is CASSPSYIDTEAFF. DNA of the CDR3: TGTGCCAGCAGTCCCTCATACATAGACACTGAAGCTTTCTTT.